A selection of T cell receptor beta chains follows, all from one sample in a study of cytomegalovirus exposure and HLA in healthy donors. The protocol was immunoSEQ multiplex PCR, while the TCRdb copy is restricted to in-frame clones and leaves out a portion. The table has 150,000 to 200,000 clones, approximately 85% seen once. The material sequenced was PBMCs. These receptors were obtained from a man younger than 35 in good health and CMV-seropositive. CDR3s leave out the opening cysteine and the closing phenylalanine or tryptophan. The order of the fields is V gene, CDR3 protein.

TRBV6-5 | ASSLGGRNQPQH
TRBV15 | ATSREPRTGGYT
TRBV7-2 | ASSLDPGQGTDTQY
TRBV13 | ASRRYGQGGGEKLF
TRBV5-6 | ASSQLAGVSYEQY
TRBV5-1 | ASSPTGLAAWY
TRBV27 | ASSLSPGGPNYGYT
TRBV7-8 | ASSWDRGNTGELF
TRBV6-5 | ASSSWTGAVNEQY
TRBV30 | AWSTGTGGAGANVLT
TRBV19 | ATRARGLGSSNQPQH
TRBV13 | ASSWVTGNLAKNIQY
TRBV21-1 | ASGGTGQSHTDTQY
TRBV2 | ASTIGAASNQPQH
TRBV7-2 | ASSPGVVQF
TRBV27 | ASRDRTGYGYT
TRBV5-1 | ASRETGPQSVALH
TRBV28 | ASSLTSGVVQETQY
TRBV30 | ARRDSLNTEAF
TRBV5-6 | ASSHRDRANQPQH
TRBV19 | ASRTLESTIY
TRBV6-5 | ASSGRDRGPYEQY
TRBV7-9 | ASSRTSGAYQETQY
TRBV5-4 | ASSLNQGTDTQY
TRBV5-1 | ASSLSLVGYNEQF
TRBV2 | ASTQRTGGARIDEKLF
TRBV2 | ASTFDETRSYEQY
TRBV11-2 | ASSLNGRTSVEETQY
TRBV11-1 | ASSERRYEQY
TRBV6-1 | ASSEGGKDRGPFRETQY
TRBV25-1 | ASSEAGGSYGYT
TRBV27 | ASSLSSGRGSNTGELF
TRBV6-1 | ASSEFRGQPQH
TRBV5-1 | ASSTGGLTDQETQY
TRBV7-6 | ASSPRGTSYEQY
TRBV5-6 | ASSLNFRLAGGHEQY
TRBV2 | ASSSQTGAPRSQPQH
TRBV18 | ASSPKPGQGASGANVLT
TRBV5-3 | ARSQFSGSGAYEQY
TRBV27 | ASSLWGRGGSYNSPLH
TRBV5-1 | ASSYSGVETQY
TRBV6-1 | ASSEALTQGSNYGYT
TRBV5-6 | ASSPGRGFSDTEAF
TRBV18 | ASSSKGQAGNTIY
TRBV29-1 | SVGGANGYT
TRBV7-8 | ASSGAGPRGYEQY
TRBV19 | ASSITGAGNTIY
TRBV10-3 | AISDSEKLF
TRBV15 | ATSRDIHRQETQY
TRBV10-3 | AISDSEPSGEQF
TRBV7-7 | ASSLGSGAYEQY
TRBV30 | AWGTGTLGNEKLF
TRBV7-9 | AAAGQSGNTIY
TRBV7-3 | ASSLGQSSPLH
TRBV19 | ASSINTPGDTEAF
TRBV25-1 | ASSGAGKAGNTIY
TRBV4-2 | ASRSGGATEAF
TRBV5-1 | ASSQKGDVSSYEQY
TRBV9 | ASSEGAQGKRYEQY